These T cell receptor beta chains were read from a single sample in a study of post-analysis software for immune sequencing data. Each CDR3 protein is one row after TCRdb ran MiXCR on the PCR reads. The table records about 820,000 distinct CDR3 sequences, under 70% of them present only once. The sequencing input was blood. Source of these receptors: a girl aged 10 to 17 with multiple sclerosis. CDR3s leave out the opening cysteine and the closing phenylalanine or tryptophan.

TRBJ1-5 TRBV15 ATRESGVGQPQH
TRBJ2-7 TRBV29-1 SVMVSGREYEQY
TRBJ2-7 TRBV2 ASSGTSGGLYEQY
TRBJ2-7 TRBV6-5 ASTAGSYEQY
TRBJ2-6 TRBV7-9 ASSLNRLSGANVLT
TRBJ2-7 TRBV6-1 ASNRRTYEQY
TRBJ1-2 TRBV5-6 ASRLTRVNYGYT
TRBJ1-2 TRBV12-3/TRBV12-4 ASSHTGQGYGYT
TRBJ2-7 TRBV20-1 SASLLAGVEAQY
TRBJ2-1 TRBV4-3 ASSQAIPGTGRPKKLNEQF
TRBJ2-7 TRBV5-1 ASSLVGPPDEQY
TRBJ2-5 TRBV6-1 ASSEDVYREGQETQY
TRBJ2-4 TRBV5-5 ASSFSTVSKNIQY
TRBJ2-5 TRBV18 ASSPRSIQETQY
TRBJ1-3 TRBV29-1 SVLGGGGNTIY
TRBJ2-1 TRBV20-1 SARDLLSGRRQTEQF
TRBJ1-1 TRBV19 ASNAAVGRGTEAF
TRBJ2-6 TRBV20-1 SASLQAGANVLT
- TRBV15 ATSRDPDRETQY
TRBJ2-3 TRBV7-3 ASSVLPGPGGTQY
TRBJ2-7 TRBV2 ASSENRDRYEQY
TRBJ2-7 TRBV3-1 ASSQSSGSFYEQY
TRBJ2-1 TRBV2 ASSKDRGNEQF
TRBJ2-3 TRBV9 ASSVDGGPKQY
TRBJ1-1 TRBV25-1 ASSEPGTGRNTEAF
TRBJ2-7 TRBV6-6 ASSPASTQY
TRBJ1-5 TRBV5-1 ASSVGTGGQPQH
TRBJ2-7 TRBV12-5 ASGLVLGYEQY
TRBJ1-1 TRBV6-5 ASSSTGRTEAF
TRBJ1-1 TRBV5-1 ASSLEGHGTEAF
TRBJ1-1 TRBV20-1 SARSGGEAF
TRBJ2-1 TRBV20-1 SATGTNEQF
TRBJ2-3 TRBV10-2 ASRQGVTSVADTQY
TRBJ2-7 TRBV5-1 AGSLGGLSAYEQY
TRBJ1-2 TRBV30 AWTLLGANYGYT
TRBJ2-1 TRBV7-2 ASSYQPVRAVGEQF
TRBJ2-5 TRBV18 ASSPNSETQY
TRBJ2-1 TRBV10-2 ASSHPRSEQF
- TRBV6-1 ASSNFPLRYEQY
TRBJ2-1 TRBV7-2 ASSRSSARVYNEQF
TRBJ2-1 TRBV29-1 SAPETTYNEQF
TRBJ2-3 TRBV12-3/TRBV12-4 ASTSGGGKMVAQY